This TCR beta chain is from a study of early T cells in non-severe SARS-CoV-2 infection. The CDR3 runs to 12 residues. Germline V gives CDR1 SQVTM, CDR2 ANQGSEA. J was trimmed by 7 bases and V by 7 bases; bases with no gene match: 2. TCRdb analysed the 5' RACE reads with MiXCR anew, one entry per CDR3 protein. The sample holds some 60,000 distinct CDR3 sequences, about 10% seen once. V gene TRBV29-1 combines with J gene TRBJ2-7, with 15 bases that match TRBD2. The receptor was derived from an adult who was a healthcare worker with PCR-confirmed SARS-CoV-2 infection or an uninfected control (not recorded which). The sequenced sample consisted of whole blood. Here the CDR3 reads CSAGLAGGEQYF. CDR3 bases: TGCAGCGCCGGACTAGCGGGAGGGGAGCAGTACTTC.